This is a list of T cell receptor beta chains from one sample in a study of radiotherapy plus CTLA-4 blockade in lung cancer. Sequencing used immunoSEQ multiplex PCR; TCRdb keeps in-frame clones, though not all of them. The table has over 95,000 clones, roughly 79% seen once. Source: peripheral blood, taken from a patient treated with radiotherapy plus ipilimumab. The receptors were gathered from a human donor with non-small cell lung cancer who had a partial response to radiotherapy plus ipilimumab. Some clones in this sample may be carry-over from other donors' samples. CDR3s include the opening cysteine and the closing phenylalanine or tryptophan. The D gene is left open where the match is weak. The size entry is marked missing in some rows and otherwise reads once, few, many or a size class.

V gene	D gene	J gene	clone size	CDR3 DNA	CDR3 protein
TRBV10-2	-	TRBJ1-2	-	TGCGCCAGCAGTGATTGGGGCGACTACACCTTC	CASSDWGDYTF
TRBV19	-	TRBJ2-7	-	TGTGCCAGTATTGACTCACGGGGTTCGAGGCAGTACTTC	CASIDSRGSRQYF
TRBV2	-	TRBJ1-5	-	TGTGCCAGCAGTCAAAGCAATCAGCCCCAGCATTTT	CASSQSNQPQHF
TRBV6-5	-	TRBJ1-5	-	TGTGCCAGCAGTTCGAGCTCCGGCAATCAGCCCCAGCATTTT	CASSSSSGNQPQHF
TRBV5-1	-	TRBJ2-7	-	TGCGCCAGCAGCTTGGCTCCAGGGGAGATGTACGAGCAGTACTTC	CASSLAPGEMYEQYF
TRBV5-8	-	TRBJ1-4	-	TGTGCCAGCAGCTTGGATAGGGGGAATGAAAAACTGTTTTTT	CASSLDRGNEKLFF
TRBV7-9	TRBD2	TRBJ2-1	-	TGTGCCAGCAGCTGGGTTAGCGGGAGCTCCTACAATGAGCAGTTCTTC	CASSWVSGSSYNEQFF
TRBV5-4	TRBD1	TRBJ2-2	-	TGTGCCAGCGGACGACAGGGGGCTCCCGGGGAGCTGTTTTTT	CASGRQGAPGELFF
TRBV14	-	TRBJ2-6	few	TGTGCCAGCAGCACTATCTCTGGGGCCAACGTCCTGACTTTC	CASSTISGANVLTF
TRBV5-1	-	TRBJ2-3	few	TGCGCCAGCAGCTTGGCCGGGACTCGCACAGATACGCAGTATTTT	CASSLAGTRTDTQYF
TRBV21-1	-	TRBJ2-2	-	TGTGCCAGCAGCAAAGTATCCGGGGTGAACACCGGGGAGCTGTTTTTT	CASSKVSGVNTGELFF
TRBV27	TRBD2	TRBJ2-3	-	TGTGCCAGCAGTTTGACTGGAGCTAGCGGGGGGTTTGCAGATACGCAGTATTTT	CASSLTGASGGFADTQYF
TRBV5-6	TRBD1	TRBJ1-1	-	TGTGCCAGCAGCTTGGCTTTAGGTCGGGACAGCCAGTCTGAAGCTTTCTTT	CASSLALGRDSQSEAFF
TRBV27	-	TRBJ1-4	-	TGTGCCAGCAGTTTAAGCCCAGCGTTTAGCCCAACTAATGAAAAACTGTTTTTT	CASSLSPAFSPTNEKLFF
TRBV6-1	TRBD1	TRBJ2-7	-	TGTGCCAGCAGGCAACGACAGGGTTTGACCTACGAGCAGTACTTC	CASRQRQGLTYEQYF
TRBV6-4	TRBD1	TRBJ2-7	-	TGTGCCAGCCTCCGGGACAGGGGCTCCCGCTCCTACGAGCAGTACTTC	CASLRDRGSRSYEQYF
TRBV7-2	-	TRBJ1-4	-	TGTGCCAGCAGCTGGGGGGGTGGGTTAACGAATAATGAAAAACTGTTTTTT	CASSWGGGLTNNEKLFF
TRBV4-3	TRBD1	TRBJ2-7	-	TGCGCCAGCAGCCAAGACCCAGGGACAGGGGGCATGGTGCAGTACTTC	CASSQDPGTGGMVQYF
TRBV7-9	TRBD2	TRBJ2-5	once	TGTGCCAGCAGCCCATCGACTAGCGAGACCCAAGAGACCCAGTACTTC	CASSPSTSETQETQYF
TRBV9	-	TRBJ1-4	-	TGTGCCAGCAGCGTAGACCCGGGGGGCAATGAAAAACTGTTTTTT	CASSVDPGGNEKLFF
TRBV28	TRBD1	TRBJ1-2	-	TGTGCCAGCAGCAAGGGGACAGGGGCCTATGGCTACACCTTC	CASSKGTGAYGYTF
TRBV11-2	TRBD1	TRBJ2-5	once	TGTGCCAGCAGCCCGACCCAGGGACAGGGCGGGACCCAGTACTTC	CASSPTQGQGGTQYF
TRBV18	-	TRBJ2-5	-	TGTGCCAGCTCCCACGTGGGGGGGGCTGATGAGACCCAGTACTTC	CASSHVGGADETQYF
TRBV5-5	TRBD1	TRBJ1-6	once	TGTGCCAGCAGCCGTGTCCTTGGGGGACAGCAGTATTCACCCCTCCACTTT	CASSRVLGGQQYSPLHF
TRBV11-2	TRBD1	TRBJ2-7	-	TGTGCCAGCAGCGACCGACAGGGTCTCTCCTACGAGCAGTACTTC	CASSDRQGLSYEQYF
TRBV6-6	-	TRBJ2-7	-	TGTGCCAGCAGTTACTCTAGCGGCTCCTACGAGCAGTACTTC	CASSYSSGSYEQYF
TRBV7-2	-	TRBJ2-2	-	TGTGCCAGCAGCATACACCCCGGGGGGCAGACCGGGGAGCTGTTTTTT	CASSIHPGGQTGELFF
TRBV5-5	-	TRBJ2-7	few	TGTGCCAGCAGCTGGGGGGATTCCCGCTCCTACGAGCAGTACTTC	CASSWGDSRSYEQYF